The 23 T cell receptor beta chains below all came from one sample that was sequenced in a study of T-cell memory formation after mild COVID-19. One entry per CDR3 protein, called by TCRdb with MiXCR from the 5' RACE reads. This sample has over 450,000 distinct CDR3 sequences, with approximately 20% found just once. Sequencing used PBMCs or a T cell subset sorted from them (not recorded which). The receptors shown here come from an adult woman who had mild COVID-19 (a few samples of this study predate the infection). Cell type and time point are not known.

The table lists this clonotype with a few counts. At one boundary the junction diverges from the germline segment, which might be a read error. This chain connects TRBV20-1 to TRBJ2-3; D might be TRBD1 (6 bases). This CDR3 is built from 14 residues. Per the germline V gene, CDR1 is DFQATT and CDR2 is SNEGSKA (reference sequence). The CDR3 protein is CSPRGSASTDTQYF. Here the CDR3 DNA reads TGCAGTCCTAGGGGGTCCGCTAGCACAGATACGCAGTATTTT.

The V call is TRBV12-3 or TRBV12-4, the J call TRBJ2-4; maybe TRBD2 (6 bases). V shed 6 bases and J shed 7 bases, with 7 bases lying between them. The CDR3 covers 11 residues. CDR3 region: CASRGRNIQYF. In nucleotides, the CDR3 is TGTGCCAGCAGGGGGAGGAACATTCAGTACTTC.

This clonotype has only a few counts. The gene calls are TRBV12-3 or TRBV12-4 and TRBJ2-3; tentatively, D is TRBD2 (6 bases). Trimming shortened V by 7 bases and J by 6 bases, and 17 bases separated the two germline ends. The CDR3 length is 14 residues. DNA for the CDR3: TGTGCCAGCAATCCGGGGTCGAGCGGGGATACGCAGTATTTT. Residues: CASNPGSSGDTQYF.

The V gene is TRBV6-4, the J gene TRBJ1-1; no reliable D call. The CDR3 is 16 residues long. V lost 0 bases, J lost 2 bases, and 13 bases lay in between. CDR1 and CDR2 from the germline V gene are MRHNA and SNTAGT. The CDR3 nucleotides read TGTGCCAGCAGTGACTCCCCCGGGGTGTTTAACACTGAAGCTTTCTTT. Its translation is CASSDSPGVFNTEAFF.

The rearrangement links TRBV7-6 to TRBJ2-1; 9 bases map to TRBD2. The CDR3 contains 17 residues. The V and J ends lost 5 bases and 2 bases, in that order; junction bases with no gene match: 10. In germline, CDR1 is SGHVS, CDR2 FNYEAQ. The DNA of the CDR3 is TGTGCCAGCAGCCTCACGGGTAGCGGGGGCCCCTACAATGAGCAGTTCTTC. Residues: CASSLTGSGGPYNEQFF.

This clonotype was found a few times. The chain employs TRBV15 and TRBJ1-2; D is ambiguous. The CDR3 is made up of 16 amino acids. The germline CDR1 and CDR2 sequences are LNHNV and YYDKDF (reference sequence). V was pared by 0 bases and J by 3 bases, with 14 bases between. CDR3 sequence reads: CATSRDRPAGDYGYTF. CDR3 in DNA: TGTGCCACCAGCAGAGACCGTCCTGCGGGTGACTATGGCTACACCTTC.

This chain uses TRBV7-2 with TRBJ2-7, with 8 nucleotides matching TRBD2. The CDR3 contains 14 residues. The J segment lost 7 bases and the V segment lost 5 bases, leaving 10 bases of the junction unmatched. CDR1 and CDR2 (germline): SGHTA, FQGNSA. The DNA for the CDR3 is TGTGCCAGCAGCCCCTCAGCGGGAGTCCGAGAGCAGTACTTC. It encodes CASSPSAGVREQYF.

V usage is TRBV7-6 and J usage is TRBJ1-5; 7 nucleotides align to TRBD1. This CDR3 has 14 amino acids. Germline trimming cut 1 base from V and 4 bases from J; bases unmatched to any gene: 1. CDR1 is SGHVS and CDR2 is FNYEAQ in the germline V gene. CDR3 region: CASSLEQGNQPQHF. CDR3 coding DNA: TGTGCCAGCAGCTTAGAACAGGGGAATCAGCCCCAGCATTTT.

The CDR3 DNA sequence: TGCAGCGTTGGGGAGGGAGGCTATGGCTACACCTTC. The encoded protein is CSVGEGGYGYTF. The chain links TRBV29-1 to TRBJ1-2; D not resolved. CDR1 is SQVTM and CDR2 is ANQGSEA in the germline V gene. V shed 4 bases and J shed 4 bases, with 10 bases lying between them. The CDR3 runs to 12 residues.

This sequence joins TRBV5-5 and TRBJ2-1; TRBD2 matches at 10 bases. This CDR3 spans 16 amino acids. The V and J ends lost 1 base and 6 bases, in that order; junction bases with no gene match: 7. From germline, CDR1 is SGHKS and CDR2 YYEKEE (reference sequence). CDR3 sequence (DNA): TGTGCCAGCAGCTTGTGGAAAGGACTAGCGGCCAATGAGCAGTTCTTC. It translates to CASSLWKGLAANEQFF.

J is TRBJ1-1 and V is TRBV20-1; D uncertain. This CDR3 spans 14 amino acids. V gave up 1 base and J gave up 2 bases, with 11 bases separating them. CDR1 is DFQATT, CDR2 SNEGSKA, per germline (reference sequence). The CDR3 bases are TGCAGTGCTAGAGGTTCCACAGTTAACACTGAAGCTTTCTTT. Its translation: CSARGSTVNTEAFF.

This clonotype was seen a handful of times. The chain joins TRBV5-1 to TRBJ1-1; the match to TRBD1 covers 10 bases. This CDR3 has 16 residues. Germline CDR1 is SGHRS and CDR2 is YFSETQ. Trimming removed 4 bases from V and 6 bases from J; junction bases left unmatched: 12. The CDR3 spells CASSQTAPGTGAEAFF. CDR3 nucleotide sequence: TGCGCCAGCAGCCAAACAGCCCCCGGGACAGGGGCTGAAGCTTTCTTT.

This clonotype was counted only a few times. V gene TRBV4-2 combines with J gene TRBJ2-3; 7 nucleotides align to TRBD2. Germline V CDR1 and CDR2: LGHNA, YNFKEQ. The length of the CDR3 is 16 residues. Trimming took 3 bases from V and 4 from J; bases not matched to a gene: 10. The CDR3 region is CASSHSGLVGADTQYF. Written as DNA, the CDR3 is TGTGCCAGCAGCCACTCAGGACTAGTAGGGGCAGATACGCAGTATTTT.

This clonotype was seen only a few times. CDR3 sequence (DNA): TGCAGCGTTGAAGAACTTTCGCCTAGCTCCTTGGGGGGGGACAATGAGCAGTTCTTC. It is translated as CSVEELSPSSLGGDNEQFF. The chain combines TRBV29-1 with TRBJ2-1; TRBD2 matches at 7 bases. Per the germline V gene, CDR1 is SQVTM and CDR2 is ANQGSEA. The ends lost 0 bases at V and 5 bases at J; junction bases unmatched: 19. CDR3 length equals 19 residues.

This clonotype appeared many times. The CDR3 protein is CASSQDGGAIGNEQFF. CDR3 DNA sequence: TGCGCCAGCAGCCAAGATGGAGGGGCAATCGGTAATGAGCAGTTCTTC. The V and J genes are TRBV4-3 and TRBJ2-1; possible D gene TRBD2, 6 bases. Trimming cost V 0 bases and J 7 bases, with 16 bases left between them. The CDR3 spans 16 residues. Germline CDR1 and CDR2: LGHNA and YSLEER.

This chain links TRBV20-1 with TRBJ1-2; perhaps TRBD1 as D (6 bases). The V end was cut by 5 bases, the J end by 4 bases, with 11 bases between. This CDR3 contains 12 residues. CDR1 is DFQATT and CDR2 is SNEGSKA in the germline V gene (reference sequence). The CDR3 nucleotides read TGCAGTGCTTTCCAGGGGCGCTATGGCTACACCTTC. Amino acid sequence: CSAFQGRYGYTF.

The sample holds many counts of this clonotype. The J gene is TRBJ2-4, the V gene TRBV5-1; 8 bases are a match to TRBD1. Germline V gives CDR1 SGHRS, CDR2 YFSETQ. The CDR3 covers 17 residues. The V gene end was trimmed by 0 bases and the J gene end by 1 base; junction bases not matched to a gene: 6. CDR3 coding DNA: TGCGCCAGCAGCTTGGCCTTACAGGGGGGTGCCAAAAACATTCAGTACTTC. Its protein product is CASSLALQGGAKNIQYF.

There are a few counts of this clonotype. The gene calls are TRBV4-2 and TRBJ2-7; perhaps TRBD2 as D (7 bases). V was shortened by 1 base and J by 2 bases, with 18 bases between the two germline ends. The CDR3 totals 17 residues. Germline V gives CDR1 LGHNA, CDR2 YNFKEQ. The CDR3 DNA reads TGTGCCAGCAGCCAAGGAGCCTTGGGGGCGGGAGCCTACGAGCAGTACTTC. This gives the protein CASSQGALGAGAYEQYF.

The rearrangement joins TRBV5-1 to TRBJ2-7; 7 bases are a match to TRBD1. This CDR3 has 15 amino acids. V lost 0 bases to trimming and J lost 3 bases; unmatched junction nucleotides: 6. CDR1 SGHRS and CDR2 YFSETQ come from the germline V gene. The CDR3 spells CASSLVRGPDYEQYF. The CDR3 bases are TGCGCCAGCAGCTTGGTAAGGGGGCCCGACTACGAGCAGTACTTC.

This clonotype has ten or more counts. V usage is TRBV11-2 and J usage is TRBJ2-2; D ambiguous. Between the trimmed V and J ends, which lost 6 bases and 1 base, there was a span of 12 bases. This CDR3 spans 15 amino acids. CDR1 and CDR2 (germline): SGHAT, FQNNGV. The DNA of the CDR3 is TGTGCCAGCAGACCCGGGTCCTTGAACACCGGGGAGCTGTTTTTT. It translates to CASRPGSLNTGELFF.

In its sample, this clonotype was seen a few times. The chain couples TRBV6-5 to TRBJ2-7, with D perhaps matching TRBD1 (6 bases). The CDR3 extends over 15 amino acids. In germline, CDR1 is MNHEY, CDR2 SVGAGI. Deletions cut 8 bases from V and 1 base from J, with 18 bases between. DNA of the CDR3: TGTGCCAGCTTCAGCGGACAGTCGGATTCCTACGAGCAGTACTTC. The encoded protein is CASFSGQSDSYEQYF.

Comment on this clonotype: One junction end does not reproduce the germline sequence, and a read error may be involved. The chain joins TRBV24-1 to TRBJ2-5; 8 nucleotides line up with TRBD1. The CDR3 is 15 amino acids. Germline V gene data show CDR1 as KGHDR and CDR2 as SFDVKD. In DNA, the CDR3 is TGTGCCACCAGTGATAGGACAGGGTTCCAAGGGACCCAGTACTTC. Translating it yields CATSDRTGFQGTQYF.

The rearrangement joins TRBV30 to TRBJ1-6; the D is unclear. V lost 7 bases and J lost 7, with 17 bases in between. The CDR3 extends over 14 amino acids. Germline-derived CDR1 and CDR2 are GTSNPN and SVGIG (reference sequence). CDR3 in DNA: TGTGCCTCCCAAAGGAGCAACCCGAATTCACCCCTCCACTTT. It encodes CASQRSNPNSPLHF.